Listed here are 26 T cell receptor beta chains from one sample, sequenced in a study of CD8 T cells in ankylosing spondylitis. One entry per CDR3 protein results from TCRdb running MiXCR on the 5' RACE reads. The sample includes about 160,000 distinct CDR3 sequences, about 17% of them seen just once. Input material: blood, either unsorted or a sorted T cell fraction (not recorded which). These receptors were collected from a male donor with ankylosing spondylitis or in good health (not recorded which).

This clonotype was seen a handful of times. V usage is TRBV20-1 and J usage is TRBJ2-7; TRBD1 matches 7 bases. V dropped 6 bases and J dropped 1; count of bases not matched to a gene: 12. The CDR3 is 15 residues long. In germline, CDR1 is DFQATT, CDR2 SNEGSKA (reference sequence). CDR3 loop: CSANRQGTWSYEQYF. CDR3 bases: TGCAGTGCCAATCGACAGGGAACATGGTCCTACGAGCAGTACTTC.

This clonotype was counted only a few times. CDR3 bases: TGTGCCAGCAGTTTCAAGTTGGGGGATAGCAATCAGCCCCAGCATTTT. The encoded protein is CASSFKLGDSNQPQHF. This chain connects TRBV12-3 or TRBV12-4 to TRBJ1-5; weak D call: TRBD1 (5 bases). V was clipped by 3 bases and J by 0 bases, with 12 bases between them. CDR3 length equals 16 residues.

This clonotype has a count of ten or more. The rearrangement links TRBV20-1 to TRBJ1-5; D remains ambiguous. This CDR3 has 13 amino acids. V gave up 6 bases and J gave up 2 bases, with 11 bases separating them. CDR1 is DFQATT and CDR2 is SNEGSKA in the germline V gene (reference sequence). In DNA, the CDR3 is TGCAGTGCCCAAAAATGGGGCAATCAGCCCCAGCATTTT. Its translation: CSAQKWGNQPQHF.

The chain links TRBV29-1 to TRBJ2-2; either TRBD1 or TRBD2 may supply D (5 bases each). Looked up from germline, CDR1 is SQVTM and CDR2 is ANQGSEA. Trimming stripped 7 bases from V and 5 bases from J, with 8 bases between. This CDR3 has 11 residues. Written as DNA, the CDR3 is TGCAGCGCGAGGGGAACCGGGGAGCTGTTTTTT. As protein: CSARGTGELFF.

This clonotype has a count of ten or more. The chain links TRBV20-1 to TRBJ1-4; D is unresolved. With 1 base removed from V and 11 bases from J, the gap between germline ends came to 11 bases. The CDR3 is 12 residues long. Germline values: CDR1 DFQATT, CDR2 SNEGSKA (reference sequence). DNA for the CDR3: TGCAGTGCTAGAGGGATGGGAGGGAAACTGTTTTTT. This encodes CSARGMGGKLFF.

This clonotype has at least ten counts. The CDR3 here is CASNSLGAKNIQYF. The CDR3 DNA reads TGTGCCAGCAACTCTCTAGGGGCCAAAAACATTCAGTACTTC. This rearrangement joins TRBV27 to TRBJ2-4; D remains unclear. V gave up 7 bases and J gave up 1 base, with 11 bases separating them. CDR1 is MNHEY, CDR2 SMNVEV, per germline (reference sequence). The CDR3 totals 14 residues.

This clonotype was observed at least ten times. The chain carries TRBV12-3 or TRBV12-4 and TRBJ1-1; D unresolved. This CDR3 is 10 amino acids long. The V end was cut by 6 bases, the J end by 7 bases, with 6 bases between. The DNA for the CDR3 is TGTGCCAGCAGCACCTATGAAGCTTTCTTT. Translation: CASSTYEAFF.

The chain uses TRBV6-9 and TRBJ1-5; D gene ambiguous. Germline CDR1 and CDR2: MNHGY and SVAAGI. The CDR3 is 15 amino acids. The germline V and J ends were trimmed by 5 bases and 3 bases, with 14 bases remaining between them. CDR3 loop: CASSVRIMVNQPQHF. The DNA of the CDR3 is TGTGCCAGCAGTGTTCGAATAATGGTCAATCAGCCCCAGCATTTT.

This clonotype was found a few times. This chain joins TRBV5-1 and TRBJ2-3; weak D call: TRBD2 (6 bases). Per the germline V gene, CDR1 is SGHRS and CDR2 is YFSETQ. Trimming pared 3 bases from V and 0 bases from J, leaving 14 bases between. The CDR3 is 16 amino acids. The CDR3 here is CASSSSGTLSTDTQYF. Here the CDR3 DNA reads TGCGCCAGCAGCTCGTCCGGGACTCTCAGCACAGATACGCAGTATTTT.

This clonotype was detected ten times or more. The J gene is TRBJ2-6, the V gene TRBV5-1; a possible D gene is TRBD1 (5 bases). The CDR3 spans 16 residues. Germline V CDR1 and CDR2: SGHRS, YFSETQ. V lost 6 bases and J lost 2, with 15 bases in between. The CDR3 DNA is TGCGCCAGCAAACCTGACAGTCGACCTGGGGCCAACGTCCTGACTTTC. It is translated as CASKPDSRPGANVLTF.

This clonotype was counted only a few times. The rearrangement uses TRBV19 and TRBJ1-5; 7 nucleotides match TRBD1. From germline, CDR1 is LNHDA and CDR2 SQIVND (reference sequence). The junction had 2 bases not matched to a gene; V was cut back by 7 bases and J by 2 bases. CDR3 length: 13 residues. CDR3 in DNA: TGTGCCAGTAAAGACAGGGGCAATCAGCCCCAGCATTTT. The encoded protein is CASKDRGNQPQHF.

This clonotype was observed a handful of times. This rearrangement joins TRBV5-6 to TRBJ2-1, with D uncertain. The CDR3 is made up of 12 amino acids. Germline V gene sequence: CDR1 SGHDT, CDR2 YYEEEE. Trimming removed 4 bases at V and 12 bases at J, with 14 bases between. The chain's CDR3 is CASSLRTSGQFF. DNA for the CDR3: TGTGCCAGCAGCCTACGGACGAGTGGGCAGTTCTTC.

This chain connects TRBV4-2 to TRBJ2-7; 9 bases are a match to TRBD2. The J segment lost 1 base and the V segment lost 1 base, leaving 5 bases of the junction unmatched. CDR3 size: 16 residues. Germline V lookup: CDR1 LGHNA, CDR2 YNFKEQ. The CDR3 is CASSQVSSGRSYEQYF. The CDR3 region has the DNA TGTGCCAGCAGCCAAGTTTCAAGCGGGAGGTCCTACGAGCAGTACTTC.

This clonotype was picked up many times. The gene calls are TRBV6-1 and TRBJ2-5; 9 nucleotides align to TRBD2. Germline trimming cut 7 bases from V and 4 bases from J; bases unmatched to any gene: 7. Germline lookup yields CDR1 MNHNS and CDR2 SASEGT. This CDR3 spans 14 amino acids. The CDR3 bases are TGTGCCAGCATCCCCCTAGCGGGACTAGAGACCCAGTACTTC. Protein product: CASIPLAGLETQYF.

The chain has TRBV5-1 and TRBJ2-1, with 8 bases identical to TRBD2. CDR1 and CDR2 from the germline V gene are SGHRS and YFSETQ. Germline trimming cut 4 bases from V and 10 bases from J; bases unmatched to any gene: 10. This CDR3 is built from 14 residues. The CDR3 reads CASSHGGADLEQFF. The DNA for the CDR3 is TGCGCCAGCAGCCACGGGGGGGCCGATTTGGAGCAGTTCTTC.

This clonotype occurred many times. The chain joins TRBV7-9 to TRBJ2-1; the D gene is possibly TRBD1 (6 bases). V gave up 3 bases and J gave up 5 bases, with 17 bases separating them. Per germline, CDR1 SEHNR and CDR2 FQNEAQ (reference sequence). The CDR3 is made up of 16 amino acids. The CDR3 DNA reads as TGTGCCAGCAGCTTCCGGACAGAAATCCCCCACAATGAGCAGTTCTTC. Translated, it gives CASSFRTEIPHNEQFF.

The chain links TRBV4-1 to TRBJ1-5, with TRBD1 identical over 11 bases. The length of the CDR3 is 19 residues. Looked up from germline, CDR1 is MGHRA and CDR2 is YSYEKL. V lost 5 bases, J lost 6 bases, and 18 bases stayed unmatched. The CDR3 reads CASSARPGQGDNRGQPQHF. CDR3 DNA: TGCGCCAGCAGCGCTCGTCCGGGACAGGGGGATAATCGAGGTCAGCCCCAGCATTTT.

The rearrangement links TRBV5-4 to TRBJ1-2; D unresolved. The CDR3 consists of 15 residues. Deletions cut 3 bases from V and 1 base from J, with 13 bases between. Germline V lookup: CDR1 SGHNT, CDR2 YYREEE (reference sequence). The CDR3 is CASSSPSTGNYGYTF. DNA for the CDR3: TGTGCCAGCAGCTCACCATCGACCGGTAACTATGGCTACACCTTC.

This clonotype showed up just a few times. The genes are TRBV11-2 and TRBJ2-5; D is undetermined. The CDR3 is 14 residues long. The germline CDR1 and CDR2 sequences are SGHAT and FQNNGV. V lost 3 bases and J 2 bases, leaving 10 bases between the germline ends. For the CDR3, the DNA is TGTGCCAGCAGCTTCGTCGCGGAACAAGAGACCCAGTACTTC. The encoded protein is CASSFVAEQETQYF.

The CDR3 loop is CASSQAHPGQIDNEQFF. CDR3 DNA: TGTGCCAGCTCACAGGCCCACCCAGGACAGATAGACAATGAGCAGTTCTTC. This chain connects TRBV18 to TRBJ2-1, with D maybe TRBD1 (6 bases). Germline CDR1 is KGHSH and CDR2 is LQKENI. The CDR3 loop spans 17 amino acids. The germline V and J ends were trimmed by 4 bases and 5 bases, with 21 bases remaining between them.

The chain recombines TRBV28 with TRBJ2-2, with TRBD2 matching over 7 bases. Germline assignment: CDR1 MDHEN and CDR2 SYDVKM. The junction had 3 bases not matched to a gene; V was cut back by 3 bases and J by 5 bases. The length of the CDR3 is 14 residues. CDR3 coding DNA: TGTGCCAGCAGTTTCTATAGCGGGACCGGGGAGCTGTTTTTT. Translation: CASSFYSGTGELFF.

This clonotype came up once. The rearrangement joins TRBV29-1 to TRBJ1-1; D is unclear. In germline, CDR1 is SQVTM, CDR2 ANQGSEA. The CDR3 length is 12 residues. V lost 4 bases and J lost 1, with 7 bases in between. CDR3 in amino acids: CSVASGNTEAFF. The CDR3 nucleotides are TGCAGCGTTGCGTCAGGGAACACTGAAGCTTTCTTT.

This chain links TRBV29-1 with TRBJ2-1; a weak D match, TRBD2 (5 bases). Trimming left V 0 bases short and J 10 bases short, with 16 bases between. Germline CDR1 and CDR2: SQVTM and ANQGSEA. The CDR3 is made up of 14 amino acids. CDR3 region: CSVEDREGAEEQFF. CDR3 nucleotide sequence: TGCAGCGTTGAAGATCGTGAGGGTGCTGAGGAGCAGTTCTTC.

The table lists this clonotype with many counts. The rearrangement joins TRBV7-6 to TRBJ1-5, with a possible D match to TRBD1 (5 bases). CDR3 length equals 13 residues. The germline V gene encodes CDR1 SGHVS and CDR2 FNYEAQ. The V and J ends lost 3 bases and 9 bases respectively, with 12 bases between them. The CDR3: CASSFRDVGPQHF. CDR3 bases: TGTGCCAGCAGCTTTAGGGACGTAGGGCCCCAGCATTTT. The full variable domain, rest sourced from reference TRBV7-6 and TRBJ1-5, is GAGVSQSPRYKVTKRGQDVALRCDPISGHVSLYWYRQALGQGPEFLTYFNYEAQQDKSGLPNDRFSAERPEGSISTLTIQRTEQRDSAMYRCASSFRDVGPQHFGDGTRLSIL.

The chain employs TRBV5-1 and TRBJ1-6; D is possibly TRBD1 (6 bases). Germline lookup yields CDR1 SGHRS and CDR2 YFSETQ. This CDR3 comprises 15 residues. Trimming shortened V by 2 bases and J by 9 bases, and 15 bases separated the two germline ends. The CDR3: CASSFTQGRGSPLHF. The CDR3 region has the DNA TGCGCCAGCAGCTTCACACAGGGAAGGGGTTCACCCCTCCACTTT.

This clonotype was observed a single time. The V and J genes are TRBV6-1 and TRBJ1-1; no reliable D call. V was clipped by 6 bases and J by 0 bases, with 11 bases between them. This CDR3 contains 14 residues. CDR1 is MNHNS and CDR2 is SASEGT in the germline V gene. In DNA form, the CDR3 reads TGTGCCAGCAGCCGAGGACTGATGAACACTGAAGCTTTCTTT. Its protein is CASSRGLMNTEAFF.